A selection of T cell receptor beta chains follows, all from one sample in a study of blood T cell repertoires in COVID-19. Assay used: immunoSEQ multiplex PCR; TCRdb lists only in-frame clones, some missing. The sample contains approximately 100,000 clones, roughly 87% of which appear only once. The sequenced sample was peripheral blood. The source is a woman aged 60-75 years with acute or convalescent COVID-19. The CDR3 runs from the conserved cysteine through the conserved F or W.

cdr3_aa	j_call	v_call
CASSPTGRGYTF	TRBJ1-2	TRBV6-5
CASSGQYEQFF	TRBJ2-1	TRBV5-1
CASSLGGSRDYGYTF	TRBJ1-2	TRBV7-2
CASSTQGAGETQYF	TRBJ2-5	TRBV19
CASSNARTGSGTSGRRETQYF	TRBJ2-5	TRBV19
CASSSVAGRGEQFF	TRBJ2-1	TRBV11-2
CASSEARADRGRFRDTGELFF	TRBJ2-2	TRBV10-2
CASSPEAAYNEQFF	TRBJ2-1	TRBV18
CASSLLSGQGLNSPLHF	TRBJ1-6	TRBV27
CASSRAVPHNEQFF	TRBJ2-1	TRBV5-1
CASSLGLAGGTDTQYF	TRBJ2-3	TRBV2
CASSPTGEGYTF	TRBJ1-2	TRBV18
CASSLTSGPSGTQYF	TRBJ2-5	TRBV5-4
CASSPLIDMNTEAFF	TRBJ1-1	TRBV5-1
CASSGFSVVYSPLHF	TRBJ1-6	TRBV2
CASSPQGEHGGELFF	TRBJ2-2	TRBV7-6
CASKLAGAHEQFF	TRBJ2-1	TRBV7-9
CASTQRGYQPQHF	TRBJ1-5	TRBV19
CASSRTDEQFF	TRBJ2-1	TRBV18
CASSLTGDTEAFF	TRBJ1-1	TRBV10-1
CASSPPNRVLMNTEAFF	TRBJ1-1	TRBV18
CASSRGDRGQNTGELFF	TRBJ2-2	TRBV5-1
CASSSGLASDTQYF	TRBJ2-3	TRBV7-7
CASITDRGANQPQHF	TRBJ1-5	TRBV28
CASSLRGYNEQFF	TRBJ2-1	TRBV28
CASGEAAYNSPLHF	TRBJ1-6	TRBV19
CASSHPTGDGYTF	TRBJ1-2	TRBV3-1/TRBV3-2
CASSPLVSSYNEQFF	TRBJ2-1	TRBV7-2
CASSQWASAQETQYF	TRBJ2-5	TRBV3-1/TRBV3-2
CASSRDRKVDGYTF	TRBJ1-2	TRBV21-1
CASSHREWGQPQHF	TRBJ1-5	TRBV6-6